Listed below are T cell receptor beta chains from one sample, sequenced in a study of T-cell reconstitution after alpha-beta-depleted transplantation in children. TCRdb reprocessed the PCR reads with MiXCR, giving one entry per CDR3 protein. The sample holds hundreds of thousands of distinct CDR3 sequences; about 15% are singletons and the top ten take around 5.3%. Here the sequenced sample was PBMCs, mostly from graft donor cells, taken 360 days after TCRalphabeta/CD19-depleted stem cell transplant. The receptors originated from a male patient aged 5 to 17 who had a stem cell transplant for acute lymphoblastic leukemia, so the T cells may come from the graft donor. CDR3s include the opening cysteine and the closing phenylalanine or tryptophan. Each record gives: V gene, J gene, D gene, clone size, CDR3 protein, CDR3 DNA. The D gene is left open where the match is weak. A clone size is listed for some rows: how often the clone was seen (once, few, many), or a class if it is expanded.

>TRBV5-1|TRBJ1-4|TRBD1|.
CASSHGQANEKLFF
TGCGCCAGCAGCCATGGACAGGCTAATGAAAAACTGTTTTTT
>TRBV15|TRBJ2-5|.|.
CATSRGGGEETQYF
TGTGCCACCAGCAGAGGAGGGGGGGAAGAGACCCAGTACTTC
>TRBV5-1|TRBJ2-7|.|.
CASSSNRDLKYEQYF
TGCGCCAGCAGCTCTAACCGGGACCTAAAATACGAGCAGTACTTC
>TRBV24-1|TRBJ2-5|TRBD1|few
CATSEGNRGPQETQYF
TGTGCCACCAGTGAGGGAAACAGGGGGCCTCAAGAGACCCAGTACTTC
>TRBV4-2|TRBJ2-5|TRBD1|.
CASSPDFQGDQETQYF
TGTGCCAGCAGCCCTGATTTCCAGGGGGACCAAGAGACCCAGTACTTC
>TRBV11-2|TRBJ2-7|.|.
CASSLGRGTPWGSYEQYF
TGTGCCAGCAGCTTAGGCCGCGGGACACCCTGGGGCTCCTACGAGCAGTACTTC
>TRBV2|TRBJ2-4|TRBD1|.
CASSILDRVDIQYF
TGTGCCAGCAGCATCCTGGACAGGGTGGACATTCAGTACTTC
>TRBV7-2|TRBJ2-3|TRBD1|.
CASSSQQGAGDTQYF
TGTGCCAGCAGCTCCCAACAGGGGGCTGGAGATACGCAGTATTTT
>TRBV20-1|TRBJ2-3|.|many
CSAKVQFNTDTQYF
TGCAGTGCTAAAGTACAGTTTAACACAGATACGCAGTATTTT
>TRBV6-5|TRBJ2-2|.|few
CATTRGPGELFF
TGTGCCACTACCAGGGGCCCCGGGGAGCTGTTTTTT
>TRBV11-1|TRBJ2-3|TRBD1|.
CASSLTTGTGISTDTQYF
TGTGCCAGCAGCTTAACTACCGGGACAGGGATCTCGACAGATACGCAGTATTTT
>TRBV13|TRBJ2-3|.|few
CASSFIGNTDTQYF
TGTGCCAGCAGCTTCATTGGGAACACAGATACGCAGTATTTT
>TRBV5-1|TRBJ2-7|.|few
CASSLAGGIRSYEQYF
TGCGCCAGCAGCTTGGCTGGGGGGATACGCTCCTACGAGCAGTACTTC
>TRBV5-1|TRBJ2-7|.|many
CASSLGLLRHYEQYF
TGCGCCAGCAGCTTGGGACTCCTGCGTCACTACGAGCAGTACTTC
>TRBV4-2|TRBJ2-2|.|.
CASTHTGLNTGELFF
TGTGCCAGCACTCACACGGGGTTGAACACCGGGGAGCTGTTTTTT
>TRBV11-2|TRBJ2-7|.|.
CASSQISGRRSSEQYF
TGTGCCAGCAGCCAGATATCCGGGCGCCGCTCGAGCGAGCAGTACTTC
>TRBV5-1|TRBJ1-2|TRBD1|few
CASSSLDRGGGYTF
TGCGCCAGCAGCTCCCTCGACAGGGGGGGTGGCTACACCTTC
>TRBV19|TRBJ2-7|.|many
CASSIGSSYEQYF
TGTGCCAGCAGTATCGGGAGTTCCTACGAGCAGTACTTC
>TRBV23-1|TRBJ1-5|.|.
CASSQSATDQPQHF
TGCGCCAGCAGTCAGTCGGCGACAGATCAGCCCCAGCATTTT
>TRBV12-3/TRBV12-4|TRBJ2-3|.|few
CASSFLLAWGEDTQYF
TGTGCCAGCAGTTTCCTTCTAGCGTGGGGGGAAGATACGCAGTATTTT
>TRBV7-3|TRBJ2-2|TRBD1|.
CASSPVDRAHTGELFF
TGTGCCAGCAGCCCAGTAGACAGGGCCCACACCGGGGAGCTGTTTTTT
>TRBV20-1|TRBJ2-7|.|many
CSATDGYAPYEQYF
TGCAGTGCTACAGACGGTTACGCACCCTACGAGCAGTACTTC
>TRBV5-1|TRBJ2-3|TRBD1|.
CASSLRGTGVTDTQYF
TGCGCCAGCAGCTTGCGTGGGACAGGGGTTACAGATACGCAGTATTTT
>TRBV4-1|TRBJ2-7|TRBD2|few
CASSQDSAEVAGRYEQYF
TGCGCCAGCAGCCAAGATAGTGCGGAGGTAGCGGGAAGGTACGAGCAGTACTTC
>TRBV7-9|TRBJ2-5|.|.
CASSLAQGFSETQYF
TGTGCCAGCAGCTTAGCGCAGGGTTTTTCAGAGACCCAGTACTTC
>TRBV12-3/TRBV12-4|TRBJ2-1|.|.
CASSLARINEQFF
TGTGCCAGCAGTTTAGCCAGAATTAATGAGCAGTTCTTC
>TRBV27|TRBJ1-6|TRBD1|.
CASSKDRAYNSPLHF
TGTGCCAGCAGTAAAGACAGGGCTTATAATTCACCCCTCCACTTT
>TRBV24-1|TRBJ1-3|.|.
CATTESWDNSGNTIYF
TGTGCCACCACTGAAAGTTGGGATAACTCTGGAAACACCATATATTTT
>TRBV20-1|TRBJ1-2|.|.
CSAGKGYGYTF
TGCAGTGCTGGGAAAGGCTATGGCTACACCTTC
>TRBV20-1|TRBJ1-1|.|many
CSAREAWRRNTEAFF
TGCAGTGCTAGAGAGGCTTGGCGGAGAAACACTGAAGCTTTCTTT
>TRBV29-1|TRBJ2-3|TRBD2|many
CSVLVAGGPSYTQYF
TGCAGCGTCCTAGTAGCGGGAGGGCCTTCGTACACGCAGTATTTT
>TRBV5-1|TRBJ2-3|TRBD2|.
CASSLASGRGGDTQYF
TGCGCCAGCAGCTTGGCTAGCGGGAGAGGAGGAGATACGCAGTATTTT
>TRBV5-1|TRBJ2-3|.|few
CASKGWGPDTQYF
TGCGCCAGCAAGGGGTGGGGGCCAGATACGCAGTATTTT
>TRBV7-6|TRBJ1-2|.|.
CASSLGGVSSAYGYTF
TGTGCCAGCAGCTTAGGAGGAGTATCCTCCGCCTATGGCTACACCTTC
>TRBV27|TRBJ2-1|.|.
CASSLRDSAYNEQFF
TGTGCCAGCAGTCTCCGGGACTCCGCCTACAATGAGCAGTTCTTC
>TRBV29-1|TRBJ2-3|.|.
CSVGVILSTDTQYF
TGCAGCGTTGGGGTAATATTAAGCACAGATACGCAGTATTTT
>TRBV29-1|TRBJ2-2|.|many
CSVLRVNTGELFF
TGCAGCGTCCTTCGGGTGAACACCGGGGAGCTGTTTTTT
>TRBV29-1|TRBJ2-2|.|.
CMTGPDTGELFF
TGTATGACAGGTCCGGACACCGGGGAGCTGTTTTTT
>TRBV18|TRBJ2-3|.|many
CASSPGSLTDTQYF
TGTGCCAGCTCACCAGGGAGTCTCACAGATACGCAGTATTTT
>TRBV15|TRBJ2-2|TRBD2|.
CATSLPGLAGMNTGELFF
TGTGCCACCAGCTTACCGGGACTAGCGGGAATGAACACCGGGGAGCTGTTTTTT
>TRBV25-1|TRBJ2-3|.|.
CASSESRLRSVIDTQYF
TGTGCCAGCAGTGAATCCCGATTGCGTTCGGTGATAGATACGCAGTATTTT